The T cell receptor beta chain under discussion was sequenced for a study of blood T cell repertoires in COVID-19. The CDR3 is made up of 13 amino acids. Trimming took off 3 bases at V and 5 bases at J, with 8 bases between the two ends. Germline lookup yields CDR1 SNHLY and CDR2 FYNNEI. Using immunoSEQ multiplex PCR, the repertoire was profiled, and TCRdb retains in-frame clones only, with some absent. The table has 350,000 to 500,000 clones, over 85% seen once. This clonotype was sampled from a man aged 18 to 29 with COVID-19, enrolled during active disease. The sample comprised peripheral blood. The chain uses TRBV2 and TRBJ2-4; possible D gene TRBD1, 5 bases. DNA for the CDR3: TGTGCCAGCAGTGAGTTGACAGAAAACATTCAGTACTTC. Its protein product is CASSELTENIQYF. Based on the CDR3 plus reference TRBV2 and TRBJ2-4, the full variable domain is EPEVTQTPSHQVTQMGQEVILRCVPISNHLYFYWYRQILGQKVEFLVSFYNNEISEKSEIFDDQFSVERPDGSNFTLKIRSTKLEDSAMYFCASSELTENIQYFGAGTRLSVL.